This T cell receptor (beta chain) emerged from a study of cytomegalovirus exposure and HLA in healthy donors. General observations from the study: Exclusion applied to some V segments, including TRBV6-2 and TRBV6-3, as they were indistinguishable.

Points on this clone: As yet, its antigen is unknown. The sample holds other DNA sequences that translate to the same CDR3.

The PCR was carried out with 60 Vbeta primers and 13 Jbeta primers. The data were produced by immunoSEQ multiplex PCR, yet TCRdb's version contains in-frame clones alone and is incomplete. This sample carries roughly 120,000 clones, 65% to 80% of them seen once, and the ten largest clones take 2.9%. V lost 0 bases to trimming and J lost 2 bases, with 6 bases between them. Germline CDR1 and CDR2: SGDLS and YYNGEE. The CDR3 sequence is 14 residues long. The clonotype comes from a woman between 40 and 55 years old in good health and CMV-seropositive. Input material: PBMCs. The chain recombines TRBV9 with TRBJ1-5; weak D call: TRBD1 (6 bases). The CDR3 here is CASSVAGGNQPQHF. As DNA, the CDR3 is TGTGCCAGCAGCGTAGCAGGGGGCAATCAGCCCCAGCATTTT.